These T cell receptor beta chains were read from a single sample in a study of blood T cell repertoires in COVID-19. Some clones are missing from TCRdb's copy, which holds only in-frame ones; the method was immunoSEQ multiplex PCR. This table has 60,000 to 75,000 clones, 83% appearing once. Sequencing was done on a sample of peripheral blood. These receptors were taken from a human donor in a cohort sampled during active COVID-19. Each CDR3 is given with its conserved first and last residue. A D gene is named only where the DNA matches it firmly. Not every row has a clone size; where given, it reads once, few, many or a size class.

J gene,clone size,V gene,D gene,CDR3 protein,CDR3 DNA
TRBJ2-7,.,TRBV7-6,.,CASSLDPGVSYEQYF,TGTGCCAGCAGCTTGGACCCCGGGGTCTCCTACGAGCAGTACTTC
TRBJ2-7,.,TRBV2,TRBD1,CASTGTGVYEQYF,TGTGCCAGCACCGGGACAGGGGTTTACGAGCAGTACTTC
TRBJ1-2,.,TRBV11-2,.,CASSLGDRPYYGYTF,TGTGCCAGCAGCTTAGGCGACAGGCCCTACTATGGCTACACCTTC
TRBJ1-5,.,TRBV4-1,.,CASSQTALRGPQPQHF,TGCGCCAGCAGCCAAACTGCCCTCAGGGGTCCCCAGCCCCAGCATTTT
TRBJ2-1,.,TRBV7-2,TRBD1,CASSSPWTGNEQFF,TGTGCCAGCAGCTCACCTTGGACAGGCAATGAGCAGTTCTTC
TRBJ2-5,.,TRBV12-3/TRBV12-4,TRBD2,CASSSAGRETQYF,TGTGCCAGCAGCTCAGCGGGGAGGGAGACCCAGTACTTC
TRBJ1-6,.,TRBV2,TRBD1,CASSGGTGFSPLHF,TGTGCCAGCAGTGGCGGGACAGGGTTTTCACCCCTCCACTTT
TRBJ2-3,.,TRBV4-1,TRBD2,CASSQDFEASGGAGTDTQYF,TGCGCCAGCAGCCAAGATTTCGAGGCTAGCGGGGGGGCTGGCACAGATACGCAGTATTTT
TRBJ1-3,.,TRBV5-1,.,CASSGEVSGNTIYF,TGCGCCAGCAGCGGTGAGGTCTCTGGAAACACCATATATTTT
TRBJ2-4,.,TRBV5-4,TRBD1,CASSPGGQGQLNIQYF,TGTGCCAGCAGCCCGGGGGGACAGGGCCAACTAAACATTCAGTACTTC
TRBJ2-2,.,TRBV24-1,.,CALRRGGELFF,TGTGCATTAAGGCGGGGCGGGGAGCTGTTTTTT
TRBJ1-5,.,TRBV30,.,CAWAGSGNQPQHF,TGTGCCTGGGCAGGGTCGGGCAATCAGCCCCAGCATTTT
TRBJ2-3,.,TRBV3-1/TRBV3-2,TRBD2,CASSFSGGRADTQYF,TGTGCCAGCAGCTTTAGCGGGGGGCGGGCAGATACGCAGTATTTT
TRBJ1-2,.,TRBV12-3/TRBV12-4,TRBD1,CASSAGQGLGYTF,TGTGCCAGCAGCGCGGGACAGGGCCTTGGCTACACCTTC
TRBJ2-1,once,TRBV20-1,TRBD1,CSGQGANEQFF,TGCAGTGGCCAGGGGGCGAATGAGCAGTTCTTC
TRBJ2-3,.,TRBV11-2,TRBD2,CASSFGPLAGPLADTQYF,TGTGCCAGCAGCTTCGGACCACTAGCGGGGCCTCTAGCAGATACGCAGTATTTT
TRBJ2-7,.,TRBV2,.,CASSEQGSRYEQYF,TGTGCCAGCAGTGAGCAGGGTTCCCGCTACGAGCAGTACTTC
TRBJ2-5,.,TRBV7-8,TRBD1,CASSFRGQGQETQYF,TGTGCCAGCAGCTTTCGGGGACAGGGACAAGAGACCCAGTACTTC
TRBJ2-1,.,TRBV4-2,.,CASSQGGTARFYNEQFF,TGTGCCAGCAGCCAAGGGGGGACTGCCAGATTTTACAATGAGCAGTTCTTC
TRBJ1-2,.,TRBV30,.,CAWSVPRQGLGRSYGYTF,TGTGCCTGGAGTGTACCACGCCAGGGACTGGGGAGAAGCTATGGCTACACCTTC
TRBJ1-1,.,TRBV5-4,TRBD1,CASSLTGGGAEAFF,TGTGCCAGCAGCCTGACAGGGGGTGGGGCTGAAGCTTTCTTT
TRBJ1-2,.,TRBV6-1,.,CASSEQTYGYTF,TGTGCCAGCAGTGAACAGACATATGGCTACACCTTC
TRBJ1-1,.,TRBV12-5,.,CASVFGRGAEAFF,TGTGCTAGTGTCTTTGGCCGGGGGGCTGAAGCTTTCTTT
TRBJ2-1,once,TRBV5-1,TRBD1,CASSRGQGVNEQFF,TGCGCCAGCAGCCGCGGACAGGGGGTAAATGAGCAGTTCTTC
TRBJ2-3,once,TRBV6-5,TRBD1,CASSRGQGADTQYF,TGTGCCAGCAGTCGAGGACAGGGGGCAGATACGCAGTATTTT
TRBJ1-2,.,TRBV28,.,CASSLLRPRGYTF,TGTGCCAGCAGTTTACTGAGGCCGCGGGGCTACACCTTC
TRBJ2-1,.,TRBV19,.,CATHRTRRTDRTYISYNEQFF,TGTGCCACTCACCGAACGAGGAGAACCGACCGAACGTATATCTCCTACAATGAGCAGTTCTTC
TRBJ2-1,once,TRBV10-3,TRBD2,CAIKGLAGEQFF,TGTGCCATCAAAGGCCTAGCGGGGGAGCAGTTCTTC
TRBJ2-1,.,TRBV9,TRBD2,CASSVLGSGARSSYNEQFF,TGTGCCAGCAGCGTATTAGGTAGCGGGGCGAGGAGCTCCTACAATGAGCAGTTCTTC
TRBJ1-2,.,TRBV29-1,TRBD1,CSVPDRGRSNYGYTF,TGCAGCGTTCCCGACAGGGGGCGTTCTAACTATGGCTACACCTTC
TRBJ2-6,.,TRBV5-3,TRBD2,CAWEGQLSGANVLTF,TGTGCCTGGGAGGGTCAGCTCTCTGGGGCCAACGTCCTGACTTTC
TRBJ1-4,once,TRBV18,TRBD1,CASSRDRVEKLFF,TGTGCCAGCTCACGCGACAGGGTTGAAAAACTGTTTTTT
TRBJ2-2,.,TRBV25-1,TRBD2,CASSDNSGRAGELFF,TGTGCCAGCAGTGACAATAGCGGGAGGGCCGGGGAGCTGTTTTTT
TRBJ1-2,.,TRBV30,.,CAWESGSGYTF,TGTGCCTGGGAGTCGGGGTCCGGCTACACCTTC
TRBJ2-7,.,TRBV10-2,TRBD1,CASSDQGAVTNYEQYF,TGCGCCAGCAGCGACCAGGGGGCCGTTACCAACTACGAGCAGTACTTC
TRBJ2-7,once,TRBV27,TRBD2,CASSKRSTGLVYEQYF,TGTGCCAGCAGTAAGCGTAGTACGGGACTAGTCTACGAGCAGTACTTC
TRBJ2-7,.,TRBV6-5,.,CASGPWRVTYEQYF,TGTGCCAGCGGGCCATGGAGGGTAACCTACGAGCAGTACTTC
TRBJ1-1,once,TRBV3-1/TRBV3-2,.,CASSQDSREAFF,TGTGCCAGCAGCCAAGATAGCCGGGAAGCTTTCTTT
TRBJ2-3,.,TRBV5-1,TRBD1,CASSRIGQGVSDTQYF,TGCGCCAGCAGCCGAATCGGACAGGGGGTATCAGATACGCAGTATTTT
TRBJ2-2,.,TRBV11-3,TRBD2,CASSHGGTNTGELFF,TGTGCCAGCAGCCACGGGGGGACGAACACCGGGGAGCTGTTTTTT
TRBJ2-3,.,TRBV9,.,CASSAANTDTQYF,TGTGCCAGCAGCGCCGCTAACACAGATACGCAGTATTTT
TRBJ2-3,.,TRBV2,.,CASSEWGQGWDTQYF,TGTGCCAGCAGTGAATGGGGGCAGGGGTGGGATACGCAGTATTTT
TRBJ1-6,.,TRBV9,.,CASSVQTDNSPLHF,TGTGCCAGCAGCGTGCAAACAGATAATTCACCCCTCCACTTT
TRBJ2-1,.,TRBV5-1,.,CASSLDSRSSYNEQFF,TGCGCCAGCAGCTTGGATAGCCGCAGCTCCTACAATGAGCAGTTCTTC
TRBJ2-7,.,TRBV5-4,TRBD1,CASSSKDRVSHEQYF,TGTGCCAGCAGCTCAAAGGACAGGGTGTCCCACGAGCAGTACTTC
TRBJ1-6,.,TRBV18,TRBD1,CASSAGTVKNSPLHF,TGTGCCAGCTCAGCTGGGACAGTGAAAAATTCACCCCTCCACTTT
TRBJ2-7,.,TRBV9,TRBD2,CASSVTGTSGSYPNEQYF,TGTGCCAGCAGCGTTACCGGGACTAGCGGGAGCTACCCCAACGAGCAGTACTTC
TRBJ1-4,.,TRBV4-2,.,CASSHIIGSGGTNEKLFF,TGTGCCAGCAGCCACATCATAGGGAGTGGTGGAACTAATGAAAAACTGTTTTTT